This TCR beta chain stems from a study of shared clonotypes between healthy human individuals. Study-wide background: Per donor, CD8 memory used one plate, CD8 naive used two, CD4 memory used three and CD4 naive used three. The study's findings and limits: Clonotypes not shared had lower generation probabilities than those common to all four donors. Larger estimated richness was generally recorded for naive subsets relative to memory subsets.

Comments on this clone: The antigen remains unidentified.

Profiling relied on immunoSEQ multiplex PCR, and the TCRdb table lists in-frame clones only, not all of them. The sample consists of 700,000 or so clones, about 78% of them appearing once. Germline lookup yields CDR1 MGHDK and CDR2 SYGVNS. The germline V and J ends were trimmed by 1 base and 5 bases, with 5 bases remaining between them. This CDR3 comprises 12 residues. The specimen was memory CD4+ T cells sorted from blood. Subset meaning: CD45RA-negative fraction. V usage is TRBV25-1 and J usage is TRBJ2-5; D ambiguous. The TCR was taken from a woman aged 25 to 39 in good health. CDR3 in DNA: TGTGCCAGCAGTGAATTTAGGGAGACCCAGTACTTC. It specifies CASSEFRETQYF.